This T cell receptor (beta chain) stems from a study of blood T cells in healthy people across ages. Germline V gene lookup returns CDR1 SGHRS and CDR2 YFSETQ. With 0 bases clipped from V and 5 bases from J, the junction kept 9 bases outside the gene matches. The CDR3 contains 16 residues. Together with a sample-barcoded 5' primer, a J-beta primer mix was included in a second PCR lasting roughly 6 to 12 cycles. A single record per CDR3 protein comes from TCRdb applying MiXCR to the 5' RACE reads. The sample contains approximately 810,000 distinct CDR3 sequences, under 35% of which appear only once. Sequencing input: blood. The V gene is TRBV5-1, the J gene TRBJ1-2; 8 nucleotides line up with TRBD1. This sequence originates from a woman older than 75 in good health. The CDR3 sequence is CASSLEFRTGNYGYTF. The CDR3 DNA follows: TGCGCCAGCAGCTTGGAGTTTAGGACAGGGAATTATGGCTACACCTTC.